This TCR beta chain was captured in a study of OX40 agonist ivuxolimab in advanced cancers. Study summary: Patients received intravenous ivuxolimab every 2 weeks at 0.01 to 10 mg/kg. Previous treatment with anti-PD-1, anti-PD-L1 or anti-CTLA-4 therapy was allowed; 40% had received some. Points from the study as a whole: The average count of expanded clones was higher among CD8+ T cells than among CD4+.

Germline loops: CDR1 SGHNT, CDR2 YYREEE (reference sequence). The CDR3 runs to 13 residues. Only in-frame clones appear in the TCRdb table, and some are missing; sequencing was by immunoSEQ multiplex PCR. This table has approximately 46,000 clones, 75% to 80% appearing once. Note on this clone: Its specificity is not known.

The material was CD4+ or CD8+ T cells sorted from blood, obtained in a trial of the OX40 agonist ivuxolimab. The receptor's source is an adult with an advanced solid tumor such as melanoma, head and neck, liver or kidney cancer. This chain connects TRBV5-4 to TRBJ2-2; TRBD2 is a possible D gene (6 bases). The DNA for the CDR3 is TGTGCAGGTGGGCGCGGGGACACCGGGGAGCTGTTTTTT. It translates to CAGGRGDTGELFF.